The 11 T cell receptor beta chains presented below share a single source sample, sequenced in a study of early T cells in non-severe SARS-CoV-2 infection. MiXCR was run by TCRdb on the 5' RACE reads, yielding one entry per CDR3 protein. The sample holds tens of thousands of distinct CDR3 sequences, about 10% seen once. Sample: whole blood. These receptors all come from an adult who was a healthcare worker with PCR-confirmed SARS-CoV-2 infection or an uninfected control (not recorded which).

The genes are TRBV30 and TRBJ1-4; D is perhaps TRBD1 (6 bases). Germline V gene sequence: CDR1 GTSNPN, CDR2 SVGIG (reference sequence). V was shortened by 0 bases and J by 10 bases, with 9 bases between the two germline ends. The CDR3 runs 12 residues. CDR3 region: CAWSVRDTKLFF. CDR3 bases: TGTGCCTGGAGTGTGCGGGACACAAAACTGTTTTTT.

The J gene is TRBJ2-6, the V gene TRBV19; D is perhaps TRBD1 (5 bases). Germline V gene data show CDR1 as LNHDA and CDR2 as SQIVND (reference sequence). There are 16 residues in the CDR3. With 7 bases removed from V and 1 base from J, the gap between germline ends came to 14 bases. The CDR3 loop is CASKNRIGSGANVLTF. The CDR3 DNA follows: TGTGCCAGTAAGAACAGGATCGGGTCTGGGGCCAACGTCCTGACTTTC.

This clonotype came up many times. The V call is TRBV29-1, the J call TRBJ2-2, with D perhaps TRBD1 (6 bases). CDR3 length: 13 amino acids. V was cut by 6 bases and J by 5 bases, with 13 bases left in between. CDR1 and CDR2 (germline): SQVTM, ANQGSEA. CDR3 nucleotides: TGCAGCGTCAGGAGGACAGCTACCGGGGAGCTGTTTTTT. Translation gives CSVRRTATGELFF.

The chain joins TRBV3-1 to TRBJ1-2; the D is unclear. This CDR3 spans 13 amino acids. V lost 4 bases, J lost 3 bases, and 9 bases lay in between. Germline CDR1 LGHDT, CDR2 YNNKEL (reference sequence). The chain's CDR3 is CASSLGMDYGYTF. Written as DNA, the CDR3 is TGTGCCAGCAGCCTGGGGATGGACTATGGCTACACCTTC. The full variable domain, rest sourced from reference TRBV3-1 and TRBJ1-2, is DTAVSQTPKYLVTQMGNDKSIKCEQNLGHDTMYWYKQDSKKFLKIMFSYNNKELIINETVPNRFSPKSPDKAHLNLHINSLELGDSAVYFCASSLGMDYGYTFGSGTRLTVV.

This clonotype was detected ten times or more. The rearrangement links TRBV5-1 to TRBJ2-1; 7 positions agree with TRBD1. CDR3 length: 14 amino acids. The V and J ends lost 0 bases and 7 bases, in that order; junction bases with no gene match: 4. Germline-derived CDR1 and CDR2 are SGHRS and YFSETQ. The CDR3 bases are TGCGCCAGCAGCTTGGCCGGCAGGGGGAATGAGCAGTTCTTC. This gives the protein CASSLAGRGNEQFF.

This clonotype was detected ten times or more. The CDR3 reads CASSFGSPETQYF. Here the CDR3 DNA reads TGTGCCAGCAGCTTTGGGAGTCCCGAGACCCAGTACTTC. J is TRBJ2-5 and V is TRBV7-2, with TRBD2 as a possible D gene (5 bases). Germline CDR1 reads SGHTA; CDR2 reads FQGNSA. The CDR3 spans 13 residues. The V and J ends lost 3 bases and 5 bases respectively, with 10 bases between them.

V is TRBV2 and J is TRBJ1-2; 7 nucleotides line up with TRBD1. CDR1 is SNHLY and CDR2 is FYNNEI in the germline V gene. CDR3 length: 12 amino acids. The V and J ends lost 3 bases and 13 bases, in that order; junction bases with no gene match: 8. The CDR3 sequence: CASSDERGPFTF. In nucleotides, the CDR3 is TGTGCCAGCAGTGATGAGAGGGGGCCTTTCACCTTC.

CDR3 nucleotide sequence: TGTGCCAGCAGCCCTCGACCCAATTCCTACGAGCAGTACTTC. Encoded protein: CASSPRPNSYEQYF. The rearrangement uses TRBV9 and TRBJ2-7; no clear D. Germline assignment: CDR1 SGDLS and CDR2 YYNGEE. Trimming shortened V by 4 bases and J by 1 base, and 12 bases separated the two germline ends. The CDR3 consists of 14 residues.

This clonotype has only a few counts. The genes are TRBV30 and TRBJ2-1, with D possibly TRBD2 on 5 matching bases. The CDR3 contains 15 residues. The V gene lost 3 bases and the J gene lost 6 bases, with 18 bases spanning the gap. CDR1 GTSNPN and CDR2 SVGIG come from the germline V gene (reference sequence). Here the CDR3 reads CAWSAASPSPNEQFF. In DNA form, the CDR3 reads TGTGCCTGGAGCGCTGCCTCCCCTAGCCCCAATGAGCAGTTCTTC.

This clonotype was seen at least ten times. V is TRBV19 and J is TRBJ2-4; 7 bases fit TRBD1. The CDR3 contains 17 residues. From germline, CDR1 is LNHDA and CDR2 SQIVND (reference sequence). Trimming cost V 8 bases and J 0 bases; bases outside gene matches: 13. The CDR3 coding sequence is TGTGCCAGTGTCGGGACAGCGGTCGCCTTAGCCAAAAACATTCAGTACTTC. Amino acid sequence: CASVGTAVALAKNIQYF.

Ten or more counts support this clonotype. The genes are TRBV28 and TRBJ2-7; the D call may be TRBD1 or TRBD2 (5 bases each). This CDR3 has 15 residues. Trimming removed 7 bases from V and 3 bases from J, with 19 bases in between. Germline V CDR1 and CDR2: MDHEN, SYDVKM. This chain's CDR3 is CASNHGTVRNYEQYF. The CDR3 nucleotides are TGTGCCAGCAACCACGGGACCGTGCGGAACTACGAGCAGTACTTC.